This T cell receptor beta chain was sequenced during a study of response to subunit inactivated influenza vaccine. Germline-derived CDR1 and CDR2 are SGHRS and YFSETQ. The CDR3 length is 15 residues. V was trimmed by 2 bases and J by 3 bases, leaving 14 bases between them. In TCRdb, the RT-PCR reads were re-called with MiXCR into one record per CDR3 protein. The data contain fewer than 400,000 distinct CDR3 sequences, about a fifth of them singletons. The specimen comprised PBMCs from blood, sampled approximately 22 months after vaccination. The receptor was derived from a man aged 45 to 75 who received an inactivated influenza vaccine. The rearrangement joins TRBV5-1 to TRBJ1-1, with a tentative D call TRBD1 (5 bases). The CDR3 loop reads CASSLISDRYTEAFF. CDR3 bases: TGCGCCAGCAGCTTAATCTCAGACAGATACACTGAAGCTTTCTTT.